This TCR beta chain was recovered during a study of radiation and T cells in renal cell carcinoma. Overall study results and limits: From baseline, blood top tumor clonotypes peaked at 2 weeks post-radiation.

Per the germline V gene, CDR1 is MNHEY and CDR2 is SVGAGI. The CDR3 length is 14 residues. V gave up 6 bases and J gave up 0 bases, with 11 bases separating them. As to this clone: Its antigen is unknown.

Noted time point: blood 4 weeks post-SBRT, at nephrectomy. Treatment denoted: 15 Gy SBRT to primary tumor, nephrectomy 4 weeks later. The table came from immunoSEQ multiplex PCR; TCRdb's copy has only in-frame clones and leaves some out. The sample consists of around 170,000 clones, about 87% of them appearing once. The sequencing used blood, collected from a patient whose treatment included radiotherapy and nephrectomy. The chain recombines TRBV6-5 with TRBJ1-2; a weak D match, TRBD1 (5 bases). This receptor was identified in a woman between 50 and 59 years old with renal cell carcinoma. The CDR3 nucleotides are TGTGCCAGCAGCTTGACAGAGACTAACTATGGCTACACCTTC. It encodes CASSLTETNYGYTF.